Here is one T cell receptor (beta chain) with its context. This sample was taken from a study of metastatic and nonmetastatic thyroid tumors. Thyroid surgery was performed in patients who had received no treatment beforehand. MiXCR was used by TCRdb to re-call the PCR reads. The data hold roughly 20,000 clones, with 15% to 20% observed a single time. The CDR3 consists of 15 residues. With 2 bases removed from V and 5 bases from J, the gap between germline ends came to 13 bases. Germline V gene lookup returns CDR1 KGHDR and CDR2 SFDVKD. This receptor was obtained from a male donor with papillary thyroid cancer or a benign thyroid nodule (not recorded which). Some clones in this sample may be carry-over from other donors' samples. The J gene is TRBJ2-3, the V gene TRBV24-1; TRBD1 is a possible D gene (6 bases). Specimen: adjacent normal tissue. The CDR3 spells CATSDSQGFRDTQYF. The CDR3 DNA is TGTGCCACCAGTGATTCTCAGGGGTTCAGAGATACGCAGTATTTT.